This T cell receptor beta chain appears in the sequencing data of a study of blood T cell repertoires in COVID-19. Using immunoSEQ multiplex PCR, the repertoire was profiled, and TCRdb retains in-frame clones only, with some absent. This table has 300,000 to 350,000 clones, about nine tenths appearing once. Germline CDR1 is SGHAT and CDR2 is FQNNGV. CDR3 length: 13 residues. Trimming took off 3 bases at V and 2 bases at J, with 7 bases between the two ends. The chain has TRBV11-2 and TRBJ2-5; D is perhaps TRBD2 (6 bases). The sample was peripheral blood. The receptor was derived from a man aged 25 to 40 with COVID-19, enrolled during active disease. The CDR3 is CASSFGGQETQYF. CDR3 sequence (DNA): TGTGCCAGCAGCTTCGGGGGTCAAGAGACCCAGTACTTC.